This entry lists 2 T cell receptor beta chains sequenced from one sample in a study of CD8+CD57+ T cells in acquired aplastic anemia. Genomic DNA, the template, was used for profiling of the TCR beta VDJ and CDR3. TCRdb redid the calling of the reads with MiXCR, one entry per CDR3 protein. The profile shows just over 400,000 distinct CDR3 sequences, around 72% of them singletons. What was sequenced was sorted CD4+, CD8+, or CD8+CD57+ T cells (not recorded which) from PBMCs. Receptors were obtained from a human donor in good health, serving as a control.

In the case of this clonotype: The CDR3 end shows no conserved phenylalanine or tryptophan, and so a read error is likely. Because the CDR3's place on the DNA is in doubt, the DNA is left out and the CDR3 is given as listed by TCRdb. The V gene is TRBV2, the J gene TRBJ2-2; the table's D call, TRBD2, has no DNA check behind it. The CDR3 is 15 amino acids long, termini counted. Germline V lookup: CDR1 SNHLY, CDR2 FYNNEI. This CDR3 reads CASSRQAGTTGELLV.

Note on this clonotype: One junction end disagrees with the germline gene, perhaps due to a read error. The chain uses TRBV7-2 and TRBJ2-7; weak D call: TRBD2 (6 bases). The CDR3 sequence is 14 residues long. Germline V gene sequence: CDR1 SGHTA, CDR2 FQGNSA. The CDR3 reads CASSVEGLVDDEHF. The CDR3 DNA reads as TGTGCCAGCAGCGTGGAGGGGCTAGTGGACGATGAGCACTTC.